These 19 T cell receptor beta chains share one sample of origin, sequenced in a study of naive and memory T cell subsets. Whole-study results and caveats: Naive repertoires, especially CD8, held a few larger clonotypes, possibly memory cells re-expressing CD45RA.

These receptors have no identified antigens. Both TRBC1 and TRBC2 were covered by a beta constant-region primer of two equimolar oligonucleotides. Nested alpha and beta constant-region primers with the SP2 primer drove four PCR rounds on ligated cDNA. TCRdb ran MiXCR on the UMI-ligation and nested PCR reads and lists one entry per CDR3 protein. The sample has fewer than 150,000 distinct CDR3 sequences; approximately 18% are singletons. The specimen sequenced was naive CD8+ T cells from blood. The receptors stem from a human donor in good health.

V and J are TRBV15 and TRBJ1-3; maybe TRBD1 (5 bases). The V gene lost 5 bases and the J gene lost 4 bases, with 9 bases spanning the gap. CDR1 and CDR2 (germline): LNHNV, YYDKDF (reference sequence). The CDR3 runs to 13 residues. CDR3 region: CATSGGSGNTIYF. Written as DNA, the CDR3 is TGTGCCACCAGCGGGGGATCAGGAAACACCATATATTTT. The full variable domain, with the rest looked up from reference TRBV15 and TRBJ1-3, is DAMVIQNPRYQVTQFGKPVTLSCSQTLNHNVMYWYQQKSSQAPKLLFHYYDKDFNNEADTPDNFQSRRPNTSFCFLDIRSPGLGDTAMYLCATSGGSGNTIYFGEGSWLTVV.

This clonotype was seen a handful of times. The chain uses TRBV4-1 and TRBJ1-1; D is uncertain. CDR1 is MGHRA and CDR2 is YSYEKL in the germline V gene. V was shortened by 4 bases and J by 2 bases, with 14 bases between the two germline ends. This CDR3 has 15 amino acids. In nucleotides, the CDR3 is TGCGCCAGCAGCCCGCCGGGTCGCCTAAACACTGAAGCTTTCTTT. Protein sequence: CASSPPGRLNTEAFF.

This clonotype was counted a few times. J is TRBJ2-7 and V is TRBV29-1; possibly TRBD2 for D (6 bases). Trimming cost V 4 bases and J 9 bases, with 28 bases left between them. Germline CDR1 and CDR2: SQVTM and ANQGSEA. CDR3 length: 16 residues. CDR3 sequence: CSVVAGGTEDFGVQYF. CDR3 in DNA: TGCAGCGTTGTCGCTGGCGGGACCGAAGATTTTGGTGTGCAGTACTTC.

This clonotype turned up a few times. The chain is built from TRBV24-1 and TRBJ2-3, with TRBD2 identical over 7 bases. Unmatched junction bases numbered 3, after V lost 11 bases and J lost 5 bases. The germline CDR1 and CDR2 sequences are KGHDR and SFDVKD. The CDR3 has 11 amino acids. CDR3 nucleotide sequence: TGTGCCAGCGCTAGCGGAGATACGCAGTATTTT. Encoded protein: CASASGDTQYF.

The DNA for the CDR3 is TGCGCCAGCAGCTTGGGCTGGGACTCCGATCTTGGCAATGAGCAGTTCTTC. Its protein is CASSLGWDSDLGNEQFF. This chain joins TRBV5-1 and TRBJ2-1; the D gene is possibly TRBD2 (6 bases). Germline V gene lookup returns CDR1 SGHRS and CDR2 YFSETQ. Trimming removed 0 bases at V and 6 bases at J, with 19 bases between. The CDR3 is 17 amino acids.

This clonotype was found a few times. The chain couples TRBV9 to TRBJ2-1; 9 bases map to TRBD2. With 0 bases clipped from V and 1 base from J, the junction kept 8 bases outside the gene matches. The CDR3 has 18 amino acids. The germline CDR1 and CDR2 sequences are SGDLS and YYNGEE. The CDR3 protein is CASSVGPHAGGSYNEQFF. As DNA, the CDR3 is TGTGCCAGCAGCGTAGGTCCCCACGCGGGAGGGTCCTACAATGAGCAGTTCTTC.

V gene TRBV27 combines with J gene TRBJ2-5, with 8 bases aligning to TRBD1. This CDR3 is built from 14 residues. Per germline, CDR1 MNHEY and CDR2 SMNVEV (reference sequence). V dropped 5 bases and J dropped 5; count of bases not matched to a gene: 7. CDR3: CASSLGQVGETQYF. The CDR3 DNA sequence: TGTGCCAGCAGTCTGGGACAGGTGGGGGAGACCCAGTACTTC.

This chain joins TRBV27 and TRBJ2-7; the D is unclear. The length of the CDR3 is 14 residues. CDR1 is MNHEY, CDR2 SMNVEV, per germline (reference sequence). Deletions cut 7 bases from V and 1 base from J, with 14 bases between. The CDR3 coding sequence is TGTGCCAGCATGGATTACTGGGAATCCTACGAGCAGTACTTC. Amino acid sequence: CASMDYWESYEQYF.

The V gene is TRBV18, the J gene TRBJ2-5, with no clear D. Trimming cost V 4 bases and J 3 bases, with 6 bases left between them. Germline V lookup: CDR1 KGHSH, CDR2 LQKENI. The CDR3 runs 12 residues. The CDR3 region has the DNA TGTGCCAGCTCACAGACGGAAGAGACCCAGTACTTC. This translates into CASSQTEETQYF.

CDR3 in amino acids: CASSDQQGYTTEAFF. The DNA for the CDR3 is TGTGCCAGCAGCGACCAACAGGGTTACACCACTGAAGCTTTCTTT. The chain carries TRBV13 and TRBJ1-1, with D possibly matching TRBD1 (6 bases). Trimming stripped 5 bases from V and 4 bases from J, with 17 bases between. The CDR3 totals 15 residues. Germline V CDR1 and CDR2: PRHDT, FYEKMQ (reference sequence).

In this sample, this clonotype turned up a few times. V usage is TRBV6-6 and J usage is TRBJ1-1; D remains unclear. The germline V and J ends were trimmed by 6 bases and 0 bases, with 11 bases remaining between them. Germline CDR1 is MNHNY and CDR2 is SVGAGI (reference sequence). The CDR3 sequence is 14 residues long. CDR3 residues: CASSLSGMNTEAFF. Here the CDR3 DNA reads TGTGCCAGCAGCCTCTCCGGCATGAACACTGAAGCTTTCTTT.

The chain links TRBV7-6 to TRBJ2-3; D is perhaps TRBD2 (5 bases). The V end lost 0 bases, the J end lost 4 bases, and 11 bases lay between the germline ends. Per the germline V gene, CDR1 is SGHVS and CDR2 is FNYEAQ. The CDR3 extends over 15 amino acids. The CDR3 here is CASSLAVGEADTQYF. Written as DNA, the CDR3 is TGTGCCAGCAGCTTAGCCGTGGGAGAGGCAGATACGCAGTATTTT.

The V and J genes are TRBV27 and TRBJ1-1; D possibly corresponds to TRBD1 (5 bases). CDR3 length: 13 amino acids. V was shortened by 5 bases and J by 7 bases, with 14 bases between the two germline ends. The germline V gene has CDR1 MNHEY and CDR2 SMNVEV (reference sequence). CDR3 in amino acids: CASSAAQGIEAFF. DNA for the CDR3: TGTGCCAGCAGTGCCGCTCAGGGTATTGAAGCTTTCTTT.

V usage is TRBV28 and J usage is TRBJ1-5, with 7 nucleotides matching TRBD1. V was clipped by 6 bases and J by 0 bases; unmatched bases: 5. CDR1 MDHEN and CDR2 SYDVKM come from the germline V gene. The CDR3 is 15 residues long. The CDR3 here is CASSRGTVSNQPQHF. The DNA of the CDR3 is TGTGCCAGCAGCCGTGGGACAGTTAGCAATCAGCCCCAGCATTTT. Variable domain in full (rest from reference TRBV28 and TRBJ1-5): DVKVTQSSRYLVKRTGEKVFLECVQDMDHENMFWYRQDPGLGLRLIYFSYDVKMKEKGDIPEGYSVSREKKERFSLILESASTNQTSMYLCASSRGTVSNQPQHFGDGTRLSIL.

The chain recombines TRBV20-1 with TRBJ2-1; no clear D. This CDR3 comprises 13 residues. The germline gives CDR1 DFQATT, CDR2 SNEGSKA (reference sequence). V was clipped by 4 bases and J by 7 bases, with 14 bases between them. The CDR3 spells CSAIPEERNEQFF. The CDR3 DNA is TGCAGTGCTATCCCAGAGGAGAGGAATGAGCAGTTCTTC.

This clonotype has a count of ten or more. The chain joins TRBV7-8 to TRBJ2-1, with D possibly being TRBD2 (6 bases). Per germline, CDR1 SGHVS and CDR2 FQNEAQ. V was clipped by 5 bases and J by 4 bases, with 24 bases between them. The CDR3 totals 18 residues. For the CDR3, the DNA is TGTGCCAGCAGCCTTACTCATCTTCTTGCGGGAAAATACAATGAGCAGTTCTTC. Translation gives CASSLTHLLAGKYNEQFF.

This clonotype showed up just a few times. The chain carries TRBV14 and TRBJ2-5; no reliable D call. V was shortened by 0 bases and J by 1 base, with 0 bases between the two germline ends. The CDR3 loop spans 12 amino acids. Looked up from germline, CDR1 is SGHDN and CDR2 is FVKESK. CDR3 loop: CASSQDQETQYF. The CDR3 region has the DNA TGTGCCAGCAGCCAAGACCAAGAGACCCAGTACTTC.

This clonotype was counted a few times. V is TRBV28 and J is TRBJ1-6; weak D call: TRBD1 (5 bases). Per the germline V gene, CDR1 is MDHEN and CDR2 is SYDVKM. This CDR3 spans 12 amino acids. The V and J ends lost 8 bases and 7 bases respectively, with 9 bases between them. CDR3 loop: CASRDQNSPLHF. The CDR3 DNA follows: TGTGCCAGCCGGGACCAGAATTCACCCCTCCACTTT.

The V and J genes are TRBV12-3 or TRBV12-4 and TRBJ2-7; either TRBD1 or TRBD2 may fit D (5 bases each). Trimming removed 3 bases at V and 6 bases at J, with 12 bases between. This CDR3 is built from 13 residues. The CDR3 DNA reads TGTGCCAGCAGTTTCCCCCCAGGGAGCGAGCAGTACTTC. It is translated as CASSFPPGSEQYF.